The 3 T cell receptor beta chains below all came from one sample that was sequenced in a study of vaccination and CD4 T cells after COVID-19. Noted time point: late sampling 161 to 241 days after vaccination in three convalescent patients. Treatment meaning: approximately 10-day PBMC culture with coronavirus spike peptide pools or control peptides (ViraFEST assay). The assay that was used to sequence DNA from cultured CD4+ T cells was the Oncomine TCR Beta short-read assay. TCRdb re-called the PCR reads with MiXCR, one entry per CDR3 protein. The sample holds approximately 15,000 distinct CDR3 sequences, about 51% seen once. No cognate antigen is known for these TCRs. This specimen was CD4+ T cells from blood, cultured in vitro, taken about 7 months after SARS-CoV-2 vaccination. The receptors were sampled from a human donor who had recovered from COVID-19.

This chain links TRBV7-2 with TRBJ2-7; 9 nucleotides line up with TRBD2. Germline trimming cut 1 base from V and 4 bases from J; bases unmatched to any gene: 5. There are 15 residues in the CDR3. Looked up from germline, CDR1 is SGHTA and CDR2 is FQGNSA. This chain's CDR3 is CASSLGSSGIYEQYF. CDR3 sequence (DNA): TGTGCCAGCAGCTTAGGGTCTAGCGGGATTTACGAGCAGTACTTC.

This chain joins TRBV19 and TRBJ2-7; possibly TRBD1 for D (5 bases). Germline-derived CDR1 and CDR2 are LNHDA and SQIVND (reference sequence). The CDR3 is 11 residues long. The V and J ends lost 5 bases and 3 bases respectively, with 5 bases between them. The DNA for the CDR3 is TGTGCCAGTAGTCAGGGCTACGAGCAGTACTTC. Residues: CASSQGYEQYF.

The chain combines TRBV23-1 with TRBJ2-7; 7 bases line up with TRBD1. TRBV23-1 is labeled an ORF, and its function is uncertain. CDR3 length: 13 residues. Germline trimming cut 8 bases from V and 5 bases from J; bases unmatched to any gene: 9. CDR3 sequence: CASGKTGLDEQYF. The CDR3 bases are TGCGCCAGCGGAAAGACAGGGTTGGACGAGCAGTACTTC.